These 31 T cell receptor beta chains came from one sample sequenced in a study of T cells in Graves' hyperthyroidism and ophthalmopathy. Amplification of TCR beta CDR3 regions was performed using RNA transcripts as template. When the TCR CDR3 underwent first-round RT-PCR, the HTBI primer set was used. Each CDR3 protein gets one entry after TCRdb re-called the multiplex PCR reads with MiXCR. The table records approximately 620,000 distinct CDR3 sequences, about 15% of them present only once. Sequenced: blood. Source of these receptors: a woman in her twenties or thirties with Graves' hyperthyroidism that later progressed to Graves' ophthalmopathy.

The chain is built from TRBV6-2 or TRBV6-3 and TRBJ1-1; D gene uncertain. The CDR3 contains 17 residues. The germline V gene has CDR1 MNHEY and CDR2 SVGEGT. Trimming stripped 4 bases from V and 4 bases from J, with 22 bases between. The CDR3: CASSLTNRTLRVTEAFF. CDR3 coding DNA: TGTGCCAGCAGTTTAACCAACCGGACCCTGAGGGTCACTGAAGCTTTCTTT.

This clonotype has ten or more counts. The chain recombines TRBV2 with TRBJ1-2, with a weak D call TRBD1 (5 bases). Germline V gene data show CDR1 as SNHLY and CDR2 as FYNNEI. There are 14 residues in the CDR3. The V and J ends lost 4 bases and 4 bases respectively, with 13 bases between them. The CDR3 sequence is CASSGGGMSYGYTF. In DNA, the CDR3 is TGTGCCAGCAGTGGGGGGGGGATGAGCTATGGCTACACCTTC.

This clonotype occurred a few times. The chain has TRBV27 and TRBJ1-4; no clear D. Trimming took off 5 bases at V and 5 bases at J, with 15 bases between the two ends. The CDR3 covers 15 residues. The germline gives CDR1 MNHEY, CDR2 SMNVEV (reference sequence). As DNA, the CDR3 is TGTGCCAGCAGTCCCGATCCGGGCCTCAATGAAAAACTGTTTTTT. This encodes CASSPDPGLNEKLFF.

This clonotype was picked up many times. CDR3 region: CASRLGLENIQYF. The CDR3 coding sequence is TGTGCCAGCAGACTCGGACTGGAAAACATTCAGTACTTC. This chain connects TRBV28 to TRBJ2-4; perhaps TRBD2 as D (5 bases). V was trimmed by 6 bases and J by 5 bases, leaving 11 bases between them. This CDR3 region has 13 residues. Germline values: CDR1 MDHEN, CDR2 SYDVKM.

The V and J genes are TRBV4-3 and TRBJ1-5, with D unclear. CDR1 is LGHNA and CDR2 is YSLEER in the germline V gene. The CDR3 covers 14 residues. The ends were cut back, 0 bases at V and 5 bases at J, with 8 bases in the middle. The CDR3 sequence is CASSQDRADQPQHF. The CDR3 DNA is TGCGCCAGCAGCCAAGATCGGGCCGATCAGCCCCAGCATTTT.

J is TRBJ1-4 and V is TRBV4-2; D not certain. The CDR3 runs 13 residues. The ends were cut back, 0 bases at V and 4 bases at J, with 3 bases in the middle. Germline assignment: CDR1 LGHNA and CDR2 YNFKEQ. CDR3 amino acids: CASSQDRNEKLFF. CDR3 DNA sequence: TGTGCCAGCAGCCAAGATCGTAATGAAAAACTGTTTTTT.

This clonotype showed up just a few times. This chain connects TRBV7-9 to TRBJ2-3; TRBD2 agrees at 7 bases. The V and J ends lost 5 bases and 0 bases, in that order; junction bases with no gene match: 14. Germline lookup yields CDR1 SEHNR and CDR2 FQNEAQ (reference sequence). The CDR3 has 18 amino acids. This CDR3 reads CASSEASGVPVSTDTQYF. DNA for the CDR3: TGTGCCAGCAGCGAGGCTAGCGGAGTGCCCGTTAGCACAGATACGCAGTATTTT.

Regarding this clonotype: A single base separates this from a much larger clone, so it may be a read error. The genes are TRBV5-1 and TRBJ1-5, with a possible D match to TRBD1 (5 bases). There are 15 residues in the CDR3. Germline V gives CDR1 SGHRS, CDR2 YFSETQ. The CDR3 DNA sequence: TGCGCCAGCAGCTTGGTCCCAGGGTCGGAACAGCTCCAGCATTTT. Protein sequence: CASSLVPGSEQLQHF.

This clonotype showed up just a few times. CDR3 sequence (DNA): TGTGCCAGCAGCACCAGCCCCGGGGAGCTGTTTTTT. It yields the protein CASSTSPGELFF. The V call is TRBV7-6, the J call TRBJ2-2; D gene uncertain. Per germline, CDR1 SGHVS and CDR2 FNYEAQ. This CDR3 is 12 amino acids long. Trimming stripped 5 bases from V and 6 bases from J, with 7 bases between.

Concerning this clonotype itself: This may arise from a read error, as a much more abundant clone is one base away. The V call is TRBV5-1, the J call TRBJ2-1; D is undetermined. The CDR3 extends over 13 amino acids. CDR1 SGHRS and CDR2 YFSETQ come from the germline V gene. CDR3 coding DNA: TGCTCCAGCACAGAACGTGCCTACAATGAGCAGTTCTTC. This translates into CSSTERAYNEQFF.

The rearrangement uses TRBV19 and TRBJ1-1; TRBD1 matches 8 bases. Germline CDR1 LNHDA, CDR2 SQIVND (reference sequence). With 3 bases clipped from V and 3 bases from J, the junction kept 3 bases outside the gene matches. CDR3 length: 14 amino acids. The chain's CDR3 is CASSILTGDTEAFF. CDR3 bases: TGTGCCAGTAGTATTCTGACAGGGGACACTGAAGCTTTCTTT.

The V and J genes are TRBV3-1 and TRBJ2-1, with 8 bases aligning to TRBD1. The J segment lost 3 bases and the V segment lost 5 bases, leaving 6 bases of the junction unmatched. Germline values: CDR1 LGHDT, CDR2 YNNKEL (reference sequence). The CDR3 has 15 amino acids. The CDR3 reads CASSSRQGLYNEQFF. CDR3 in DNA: TGTGCCAGCAGCTCACGACAGGGGCTCTACAATGAGCAGTTCTTC.

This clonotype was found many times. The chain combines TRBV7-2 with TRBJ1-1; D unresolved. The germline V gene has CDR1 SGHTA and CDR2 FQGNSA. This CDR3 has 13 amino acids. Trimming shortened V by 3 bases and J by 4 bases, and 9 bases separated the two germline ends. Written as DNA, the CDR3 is TGTGCCAGCAGCTTTTCAGCGGGCACTGAAGCTTTCTTT. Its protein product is CASSFSAGTEAFF.

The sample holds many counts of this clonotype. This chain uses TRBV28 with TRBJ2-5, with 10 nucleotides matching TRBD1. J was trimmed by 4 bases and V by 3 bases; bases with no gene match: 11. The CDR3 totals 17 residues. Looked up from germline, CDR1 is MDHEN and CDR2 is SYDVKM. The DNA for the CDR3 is TGTGCCAGCAGTTTCCCGACAGGGGGCGAAAACCGAGAGACCCAGTACTTC. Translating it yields CASSFPTGGENRETQYF.

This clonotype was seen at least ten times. CDR3 sequence (DNA): TGTGCCAGCAGTCCAGACCGGACTAGGGTCCACAATGAGCAGTTCTTC. This sequence encodes CASSPDRTRVHNEQFF. V is TRBV12-3 or TRBV12-4 and J is TRBJ2-1; 7 positions agree with TRBD2. The CDR3 is 16 residues long. Germline trimming cut 5 bases from V and 5 bases from J; bases unmatched to any gene: 12.

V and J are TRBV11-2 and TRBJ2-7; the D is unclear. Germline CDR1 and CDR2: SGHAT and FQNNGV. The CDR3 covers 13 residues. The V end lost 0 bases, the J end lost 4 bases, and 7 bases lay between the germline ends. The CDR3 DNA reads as TGTGCCAGCAGCTTAGAGGACGAGTACGAGCAGTACTTC. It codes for CASSLEDEYEQYF.

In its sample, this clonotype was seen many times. In DNA, the CDR3 is TGTGCCAGCAGCTTCTTAAGGCCTGCGCCGAACACCGGGGAGCTGTTTTTT. It is translated as CASSFLRPAPNTGELFF. The chain uses TRBV7-9 and TRBJ2-2; no clear D. Trimming took 3 bases from V and 0 from J, leaving 14 bases between them. CDR3 length equals 17 residues. Germline loops: CDR1 SEHNR, CDR2 FQNEAQ (reference sequence).

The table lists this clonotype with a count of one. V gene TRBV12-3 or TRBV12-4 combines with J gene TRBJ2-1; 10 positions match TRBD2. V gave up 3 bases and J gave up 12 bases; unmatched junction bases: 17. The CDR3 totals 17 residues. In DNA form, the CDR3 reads TGTGCCAGCAGTTTGGGTAGACGAGCGGGAGGGGGGGGGGGGCAGTTCTTC. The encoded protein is CASSLGRRAGGGGGQFF.

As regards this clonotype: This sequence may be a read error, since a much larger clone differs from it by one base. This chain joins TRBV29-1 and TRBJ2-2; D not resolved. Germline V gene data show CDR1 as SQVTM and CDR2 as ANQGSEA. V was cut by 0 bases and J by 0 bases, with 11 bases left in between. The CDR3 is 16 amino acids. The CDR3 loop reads CSVEDLRSSNTGELFF. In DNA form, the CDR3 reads TGCAGCGTTGAAGATCTCAGGAGCTCGAACACCGGGGAGCTGTTTTTT.

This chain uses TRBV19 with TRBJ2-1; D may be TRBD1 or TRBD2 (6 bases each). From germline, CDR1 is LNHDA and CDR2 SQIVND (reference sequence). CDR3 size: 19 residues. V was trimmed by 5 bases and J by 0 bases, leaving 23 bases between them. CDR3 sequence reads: CASSGRGQGRESSYNEQFF. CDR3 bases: TGTGCCAGTAGTGGCCGGGGGCAAGGCCGGGAGAGCTCCTACAATGAGCAGTTCTTC.

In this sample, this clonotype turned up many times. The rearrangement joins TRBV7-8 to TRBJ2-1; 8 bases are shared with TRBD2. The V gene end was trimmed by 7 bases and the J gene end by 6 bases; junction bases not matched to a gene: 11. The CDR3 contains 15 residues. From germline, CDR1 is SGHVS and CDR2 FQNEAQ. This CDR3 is CASTSGGGRANEQFF. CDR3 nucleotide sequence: TGTGCCAGCACCTCCGGGGGGGGGCGGGCCAATGAGCAGTTCTTC.

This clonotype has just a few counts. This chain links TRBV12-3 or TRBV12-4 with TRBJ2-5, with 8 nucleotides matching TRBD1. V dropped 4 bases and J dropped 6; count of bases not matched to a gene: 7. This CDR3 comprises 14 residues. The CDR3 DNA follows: TGTGCCAGCAGTTCCTCCGACAGGGGACAGACCCAGTACTTC. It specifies CASSSSDRGQTQYF.

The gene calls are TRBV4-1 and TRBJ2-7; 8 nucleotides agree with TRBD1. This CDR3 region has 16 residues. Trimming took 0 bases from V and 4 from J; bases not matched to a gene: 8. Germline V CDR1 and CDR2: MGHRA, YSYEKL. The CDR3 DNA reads TGCGCCAGCAGCCAAGATAACACAGGGGGGAGGTACGAGCAGTACTTC. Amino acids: CASSQDNTGGRYEQYF.

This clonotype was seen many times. CDR3 amino acids: CASSLINEQFF. In DNA, the CDR3 is TGTGCCAGCAGTCTTATAAATGAGCAGTTCTTC. J is TRBJ2-1 and V is TRBV12-3 or TRBV12-4; D is unclear. V lost 5 bases, J lost 7 bases, and 6 bases lay in between. This CDR3 has 11 residues.

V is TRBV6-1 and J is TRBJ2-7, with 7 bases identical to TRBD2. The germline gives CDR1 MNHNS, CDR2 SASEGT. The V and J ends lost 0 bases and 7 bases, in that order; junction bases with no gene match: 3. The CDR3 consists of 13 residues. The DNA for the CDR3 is TGTGCCAGCAGTGAAGCGGGGGGGGTGGAGCAGTACTTC. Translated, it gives CASSEAGGVEQYF.

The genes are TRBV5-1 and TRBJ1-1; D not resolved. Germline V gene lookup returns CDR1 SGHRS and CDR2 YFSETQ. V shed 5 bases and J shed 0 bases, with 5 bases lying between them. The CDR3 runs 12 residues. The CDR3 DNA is TGCGCCAGCAGGGAAATGAACACTGAAGCTTTCTTT. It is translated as CASREMNTEAFF.

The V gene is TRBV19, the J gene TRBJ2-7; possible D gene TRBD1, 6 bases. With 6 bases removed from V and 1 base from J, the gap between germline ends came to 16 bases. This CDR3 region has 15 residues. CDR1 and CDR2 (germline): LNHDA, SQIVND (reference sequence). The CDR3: CASRGNRARSYEQYF. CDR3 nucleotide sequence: TGTGCCAGTAGGGGCAACAGGGCTAGGTCCTACGAGCAGTACTTC.

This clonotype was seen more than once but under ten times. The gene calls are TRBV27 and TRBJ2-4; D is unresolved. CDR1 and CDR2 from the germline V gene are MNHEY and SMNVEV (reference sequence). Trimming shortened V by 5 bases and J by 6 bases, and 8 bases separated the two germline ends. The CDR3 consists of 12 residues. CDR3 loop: CASSDRRNIQYF. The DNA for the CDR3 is TGTGCCAGCAGTGATAGAAGAAACATTCAGTACTTC.

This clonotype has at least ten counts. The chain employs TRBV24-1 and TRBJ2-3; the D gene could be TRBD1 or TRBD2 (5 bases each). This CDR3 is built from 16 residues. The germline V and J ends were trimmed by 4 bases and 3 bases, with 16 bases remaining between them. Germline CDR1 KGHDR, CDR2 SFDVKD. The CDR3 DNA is TGTGCCACCAGTGACCCCGGGACGGCGAGGACAGATACGCAGTATTTT. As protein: CATSDPGTARTDTQYF.

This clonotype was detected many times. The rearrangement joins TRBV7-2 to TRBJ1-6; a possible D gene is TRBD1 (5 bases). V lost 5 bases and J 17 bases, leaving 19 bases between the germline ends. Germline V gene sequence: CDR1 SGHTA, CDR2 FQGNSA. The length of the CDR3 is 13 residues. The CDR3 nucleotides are TGTGCCAGCAGCCCCGAGCGGGACGACAAGTTCCACTTT. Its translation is CASSPERDDKFHF.

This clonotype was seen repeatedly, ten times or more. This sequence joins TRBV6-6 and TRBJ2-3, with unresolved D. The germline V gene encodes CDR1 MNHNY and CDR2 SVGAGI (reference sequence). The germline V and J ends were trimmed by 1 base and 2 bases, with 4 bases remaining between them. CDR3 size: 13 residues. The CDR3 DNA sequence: TGTGCCAGCAGTTACTTCTTCACAGATACGCAGTATTTT. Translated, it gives CASSYFFTDTQYF.